These 27 T cell receptor beta chains were all obtained from the same sample, sequenced in a study of neurological immune-mediated disorders. Each CDR3 protein gets one entry after TCRdb re-called the 5' RACE reads with MiXCR. Here the sample spans about 55,000 distinct CDR3 sequences, approximately 4% being singletons. Sequencing was carried out using PBMCs. The receptors were gathered from a man aged 45-60 years with multiple sclerosis.

The chain links TRBV5-1 to TRBJ1-6; TRBD1 might be the D (5 bases). The CDR3 has 17 residues. V lost 5 bases and J lost 0, with 15 bases in between. Germline V gives CDR1 SGHRS, CDR2 YFSETQ. The CDR3: CASRLRGSSSYNSPLHF. The CDR3 DNA sequence: TGCGCCAGCAGACTAAGGGGATCGAGCTCCTATAATTCACCCCTCCACTTT.

This clonotype came up many times. V usage is TRBV5-1 and J usage is TRBJ2-3, with D hard to call. V was pared by 2 bases and J by 0 bases, with 7 bases between. Per germline, CDR1 SGHRS and CDR2 YFSETQ. There are 14 residues in the CDR3. In DNA form, the CDR3 reads TGCGCCAGCAGCTTCACGGGTAGCACAGATACGCAGTATTTT. Encoded protein: CASSFTGSTDTQYF.

This clonotype was observed at least ten times. The rearrangement links TRBV5-5 to TRBJ2-7; D remains ambiguous. V shed 4 bases and J shed 2 bases, with 13 bases lying between them. Germline V gene data show CDR1 as SGHKS and CDR2 as YYEKEE (reference sequence). There are 14 residues in the CDR3. Here the CDR3 reads CASSTVGRAYEQYF. In DNA, the CDR3 is TGTGCCAGCAGCACGGTGGGTAGAGCCTACGAGCAGTACTTC.

This clonotype appeared many times. This chain uses TRBV4-1 with TRBJ2-7; no clear D. Trimming shortened V by 1 base and J by 3 bases, and 13 bases separated the two germline ends. This CDR3 spans 15 amino acids. Germline loops: CDR1 MGHRA, CDR2 YSYEKL. The CDR3 protein is CASSQGRGKGYEQYF. CDR3 nucleotide sequence: TGCGCCAGCAGCCAAGGGCGAGGAAAGGGCTACGAGCAGTACTTC.

Only a few counts were recorded for this clonotype. The chain combines TRBV3-1 with TRBJ2-1; TRBD2 might be the D (5 bases). The CDR3 is 14 amino acids. The V gene lost 5 bases and the J gene lost 5 bases, with 13 bases spanning the gap. Looked up from germline, CDR1 is LGHDT and CDR2 is YNNKEL (reference sequence). The CDR3 loop is CASSFQTTDNEQFF. For the CDR3, the DNA is TGTGCCAGCAGCTTTCAGACTACCGACAATGAGCAGTTCTTC.

This clonotype was counted many times. The rearrangement uses TRBV4-2 and TRBJ2-1; 8 bases line up with TRBD2. V trimming: 0 bases; J trimming: 5 bases; junction bases outside the gene matches: 6. The CDR3 length is 16 residues. Germline V lookup: CDR1 LGHNA, CDR2 YNFKEQ. The CDR3 loop reads CASSQDNLAGHNEQFF. CDR3 DNA: TGTGCCAGCAGCCAAGATAACCTAGCGGGTCACAATGAGCAGTTCTTC.

This clonotype was seen ten or more times. The CDR3 loop reads CASSHPGLLTRGAKNIQYF. The CDR3, as DNA: TGCGCCAGCAGCCATCCGGGACTTCTTACTAGGGGAGCCAAAAACATTCAGTACTTC. The V gene is TRBV4-1, the J gene TRBJ2-4, with D perhaps TRBD2 (6 bases). V lost 3 bases to trimming and J lost 0 bases, with 21 bases between them. The CDR3 length is 19 residues. Germline V lookup: CDR1 MGHRA, CDR2 YSYEKL.

This clonotype was recorded many times. The chain carries TRBV10-3 and TRBJ2-1, with D tentatively TRBD2 (6 bases). V shed 7 bases and J shed 3 bases, with 7 bases lying between them. The CDR3 runs 12 residues. Germline CDR1 and CDR2: ENHRY and SYGVKD. The CDR3 sequence is CAITGSYNEQFF. CDR3 bases: TGTGCCATCACCGGGAGCTACAATGAGCAGTTCTTC.

The chain recombines TRBV18 with TRBJ1-1; D call uncertain. Germline V gene lookup returns CDR1 KGHSH and CDR2 LQKENI. The CDR3 runs to 16 residues. The V end lost 2 bases, the J end lost 2 bases, and 15 bases lay between the germline ends. Written as DNA, the CDR3 is TGTGCCAGCTCACCAGCACGAGGGCTTGGTAACACTGAAGCTTTCTTT. Translating it yields CASSPARGLGNTEAFF.

This clonotype was seen many times. The chain has TRBV5-1 and TRBJ1-1; the match to TRBD1 covers 8 bases. CDR1 and CDR2 from the germline V gene are SGHRS and YFSETQ. The V gene end was trimmed by 4 bases and the J gene end by 5 bases; junction bases not matched to a gene: 7. This CDR3 is 14 amino acids long. CDR3 sequence reads: CASSTRQGRTEAFF. In DNA form, the CDR3 reads TGCGCCAGCAGCACAAGACAGGGGAGGACTGAAGCTTTCTTT.

At least ten counts were recorded for this clonotype. J is TRBJ1-1 and V is TRBV20-1; 7 bases match TRBD1. Germline trimming cut 7 bases from V and 5 bases from J; bases unmatched to any gene: 7. CDR3 length: 12 amino acids. CDR1 DFQATT and CDR2 SNEGSKA come from the germline V gene (reference sequence). The CDR3: CSGSLQGTEAFF. For the CDR3, the DNA is TGCAGTGGTTCACTACAGGGGACTGAAGCTTTCTTT.

CDR3 in DNA: TGTGCCAGCAGCTGGCGGGGGGGCTACGATACGCAGTATTTT. It specifies CASSWRGGYDTQYF. This sequence joins TRBV5-5 and TRBJ2-3; TRBD2 matches 9 bases. Looked up from germline, CDR1 is SGHKS and CDR2 is YYEKEE (reference sequence). CDR3 length: 14 residues. V lost 3 bases and J lost 6; bases outside the gene matches: 5.

This clonotype was detected ten times or more. The CDR3 nucleotides are TGCGCCAGCAGTGAGGGTTTGTTTGAAAAACTGTTTTTT. It translates to CASSEGLFEKLFF. This sequence joins TRBV5-1 and TRBJ1-4; no reliable D call. There are 13 residues in the CDR3. The ends were cut back, 5 bases at V and 7 bases at J, with 12 bases in the middle. The germline V gene has CDR1 SGHRS and CDR2 YFSETQ.

Ten or more counts support this clonotype. This rearrangement joins TRBV9 to TRBJ2-1; D gene uncertain. Germline loops: CDR1 SGDLS, CDR2 YYNGEE. The CDR3 consists of 15 residues. Trimming removed 0 bases from V and 3 bases from J, with 10 bases in between. CDR3 in DNA: TGTGCCAGCAGCGTAGCTTTAGAGGACTACAATGAGCAGTTCTTC. Translating gives CASSVALEDYNEQFF. The whole variable domain, filled in from reference TRBV9 and TRBJ2-1, reads DSGVTQTPKHLITATGQRVTLRCSPRSGDLSVYWYQQSLDQGLQFLIQYYNGEERAKGNILERFSAQQFPDLHSELNLSSLELGDSALYFCASSVALEDYNEQFFGPGTRLTVL.

The sample holds many counts of this clonotype. The gene calls are TRBV27 and TRBJ2-7; D not resolved. V gave up 1 base and J gave up 4 bases, with 11 bases separating them. CDR3 length: 14 residues. Germline values: CDR1 MNHEY, CDR2 SMNVEV (reference sequence). CDR3 protein: CASSLFPKWYEQYF. Written as DNA, the CDR3 is TGTGCCAGCAGTTTATTCCCAAAGTGGTACGAGCAGTACTTC.

This clonotype appeared many times. This chain connects TRBV20-1 to TRBJ2-3, with D tentatively TRBD2 (6 bases). This CDR3 is 14 amino acids long. Germline V gives CDR1 DFQATT, CDR2 SNEGSKA (reference sequence). The V end was cut by 6 bases, the J end by 3 bases, with 16 bases between. CDR3 loop: CSALGGLLTDTQYF. The CDR3 DNA reads TGCAGTGCCTTGGGGGGTCTTCTTACAGATACGCAGTATTTT.

This clonotype was detected ten times or more. The V and J genes are TRBV12-3 or TRBV12-4 and TRBJ1-1, with unresolved D. The V end lost 5 bases, the J end lost 1 base, and 11 bases lay between the germline ends. The CDR3 totals 14 residues. The CDR3 region has the DNA TGTGCCAGCAGTCCGGGGTGGAAGAACACTGAAGCTTTCTTT. Translated, it gives CASSPGWKNTEAFF.

This clonotype was observed many times. The chain uses TRBV28 and TRBJ1-1; D is undetermined. Germline loops: CDR1 MDHEN, CDR2 SYDVKM. V lost 6 bases and J lost 13, with 24 bases in between. This CDR3 is built from 14 residues. CDR3 coding DNA: TGTGCCAGCAGCCGAGGAAAGAGCTTTAGGGATGATTTCTTT. It is translated as CASSRGKSFRDDFF.

The table lists this clonotype with many counts. The chain joins TRBV2 to TRBJ2-1; D uncertain. Trimming took off 5 bases at V and 9 bases at J, with 14 bases between the two ends. The CDR3 is 13 amino acids. CDR1 SNHLY and CDR2 FYNNEI come from the germline V gene. The DNA of the CDR3 is TGTGCCAGCAGTTTGGTAAAGGTGGGTGAGCAGTTCTTC. Translated, it gives CASSLVKVGEQFF.

This clonotype was observed at least ten times. The chain uses TRBV7-9 and TRBJ2-5, with 11 bases fitting TRBD2. CDR1 is SEHNR, CDR2 FQNEAQ, per germline (reference sequence). This CDR3 has 20 amino acids. V shed 1 base and J 1 base; nucleotides not matched to a gene: 14. CDR3 sequence reads: CASSLEWASGGRPPQETQYF. CDR3 in DNA: TGTGCCAGCAGCTTAGAGTGGGCTAGCGGGGGGCGCCCTCCCCAAGAGACCCAGTACTTC. Supplemented by reference TRBV7-9 and TRBJ2-5, the full variable domain reads DTGVSQNPRHKITKRGQNVTFRCDPISEHNRLYWYRQTLGQGPEFLTYFQNEAQLEKSRLLSDRFSAERPKGSFSTLEIQRTEQGDSAMYLCASSLEWASGGRPPQETQYFGPGTRLLVL.

The table lists this clonotype with many counts. The V call is TRBV9, the J call TRBJ2-2; D not certain. With 2 bases removed from V and 0 bases from J, the gap between germline ends came to 5 bases. This CDR3 contains 14 residues. CDR1 SGDLS and CDR2 YYNGEE come from the germline V gene. The CDR3 region has the DNA TGTGCCAGCAGCGTTTCCGCGAACACCGGGGAGCTGTTTTTT. Residues: CASSVSANTGELFF.

The chain's CDR3 is CASRGLGFKNIQYF. In DNA, the CDR3 is TGCGCCAGCAGAGGACTGGGCTTCAAAAACATTCAGTACTTC. The rearrangement joins TRBV4-1 to TRBJ2-4, with a tentative D call TRBD2 (5 bases). This CDR3 is built from 14 residues. The germline CDR1 and CDR2 sequences are MGHRA and YSYEKL. The V end was cut by 6 bases, the J end by 3 bases, with 12 bases between.

This clonotype was picked up a small number of times. The junction does not match germline at one end; this may be a read error. The chain employs TRBV2 and TRBJ1-6; the match to TRBD1 covers 8 bases. Germline values: CDR1 SNHLY, CDR2 FYNNEI. There are 11 residues in the CDR3. In DNA, the CDR3 is TGTGCCACCAGGACAGGGTCACCCCTCAACTTT. Translation gives CATRTGSPLNF.

This clonotype was seen at least ten times. The V gene is TRBV12-3 or TRBV12-4, the J gene TRBJ2-1, with TRBD2 matching over 14 bases. The CDR3 runs 15 residues. V lost 3 bases, J lost 9 bases, and 4 bases stayed unmatched. The CDR3 is CASSLGTSGRGEQFF. In DNA form, the CDR3 reads TGTGCCAGCAGTTTGGGGACTAGCGGGAGAGGTGAGCAGTTCTTC.

The V gene is TRBV10-3, the J gene TRBJ2-1; 12 nucleotides agree with TRBD2. With 9 bases clipped from V and 0 bases from J, the junction kept 3 bases outside the gene matches. Per the germline V gene, CDR1 is ENHRY and CDR2 is SYGVKD. The CDR3 spans 15 residues. DNA of the CDR3: TGTGCCATTGGACTAGCGGGGAGCTCCTACAATGAGCAGTTCTTC. Translation: CAIGLAGSSYNEQFF.

This clonotype was seen many times. This chain links TRBV20-1 with TRBJ2-3; no reliable D call. V gave up 5 bases and J gave up 2 bases, with 14 bases separating them. This CDR3 is built from 14 residues. CDR1 and CDR2 (germline): DFQATT, SNEGSKA (reference sequence). The CDR3 spells CSAVDPTYTDTQYF. In nucleotides, the CDR3 is TGCAGTGCTGTGGACCCTACCTACACAGATACGCAGTATTTT.

The genes are TRBV7-3 and TRBJ2-1; 7 nucleotides match TRBD2. The germline CDR1 and CDR2 sequences are SGHTA and FQGTGA. V trimming: 2 bases; J trimming: 5 bases; junction bases outside the gene matches: 15. The CDR3 runs to 18 residues. CDR3 amino acids: CASSLLVPQAGPDNEQFF. The CDR3 bases are TGTGCCAGCAGCTTACTTGTCCCCCAAGCGGGACCCGACAATGAGCAGTTCTTC.